This is a list of T cell receptor beta chains from one sample in a study of cytomegalovirus exposure and HLA in healthy donors. Generated by immunoSEQ multiplex PCR, the TCRdb table keeps only in-frame clones and is missing some. The data contain just over 95,000 clones, roughly three quarters of them singletons. The specimen was PBMCs. The receptors were sampled from a woman aged 40 to 50 in good health and CMV-seronegative. Each CDR3 is given with its conserved first and last residue. Each record gives: clone size, J gene, D gene, V gene, CDR3 protein, CDR3 DNA. A D gene is named only where the DNA matches it firmly. Clone size is given for some rows only: seen once, a few or many times, or a class if the clone is expanded.

clone_size: once; j_call: TRBJ1-2; d_call: -; v_call: TRBV7-9; cdr3_aa: CASSSYQTDGYTF; cdr3_nt: TGTGCCAGCAGCTCATACCAGACAGATGGCTACACCTTC
clone_size: -; j_call: TRBJ1-1; d_call: -; v_call: TRBV7-8; cdr3_aa: CASSLAGFRVTEAFF; cdr3_nt: TGTGCCAGCAGCTTAGCGGGGTTCAGGGTGACTGAAGCTTTCTTT
clone_size: -; j_call: TRBJ1-4; d_call: -; v_call: TRBV4-1; cdr3_aa: CASSQDPRGEGEKLFF; cdr3_nt: TGCGCCAGCAGCCAAGATCCTCGGGGTGAGGGTGAAAAACTGTTTTTT
clone_size: -; j_call: TRBJ1-1; d_call: TRBD1; v_call: TRBV7-3; cdr3_aa: CASSSQGAAEAFF; cdr3_nt: TGTGCCAGCAGCAGCCAGGGGGCGGCTGAAGCTTTCTTT
clone_size: -; j_call: TRBJ2-5; d_call: -; v_call: TRBV7-2; cdr3_aa: CASSLTRETQYF; cdr3_nt: TGTGCCAGCAGCTTAACTCGTGAGACCCAGTACTTC
clone_size: -; j_call: TRBJ2-3; d_call: -; v_call: TRBV5-1; cdr3_aa: CASSSRTDFTDTQYF; cdr3_nt: TGCGCCAGCAGCTCAAGGACAGATTTCACAGATACGCAGTATTTT
clone_size: -; j_call: TRBJ1-2; d_call: TRBD1; v_call: TRBV5-1; cdr3_aa: CASSPQGVDGYTF; cdr3_nt: TGCGCCAGCAGCCCCCAGGGGGTCGATGGCTACACCTTC
clone_size: -; j_call: TRBJ2-3; d_call: TRBD2; v_call: TRBV7-2; cdr3_aa: CASSLTSGGGDTQYF; cdr3_nt: TGTGCCAGCAGCTTGACTAGCGGGGGGGGAGATACGCAGTATTTT
clone_size: few; j_call: TRBJ2-5; d_call: -; v_call: TRBV2; cdr3_aa: CASSSRVQETQYF; cdr3_nt: TGTGCCAGCAGTTCCAGGGTCCAAGAGACCCAGTACTTC
clone_size: once; j_call: TRBJ2-7; d_call: TRBD1; v_call: TRBV2; cdr3_aa: CASSEQGTGGEQYF; cdr3_nt: TGTGCCAGCAGCGAACAAGGGACAGGTGGCGAGCAGTACTTC
clone_size: -; j_call: TRBJ2-5; d_call: TRBD2; v_call: TRBV6-5; cdr3_aa: CASSYPVGGVGETQYF; cdr3_nt: TGTGCCAGCAGTTACCCCGTCGGGGGGGTCGGGGAGACCCAGTACTTC
clone_size: -; j_call: TRBJ2-1; d_call: -; v_call: TRBV4-2; cdr3_aa: CASSQVGLADYNEQFF; cdr3_nt: TGTGCCAGCAGCCAAGTTGGCCTAGCAGACTACAATGAGCAGTTCTTC
clone_size: few; j_call: TRBJ1-1; d_call: -; v_call: TRBV5-1; cdr3_aa: CASSVAENMNTEAFF; cdr3_nt: TGCGCCAGCAGCGTGGCAGAAAACATGAACACTGAAGCTTTCTTT
clone_size: once; j_call: TRBJ2-1; d_call: TRBD1; v_call: TRBV6-4; cdr3_aa: CASSLTGAANNEQFF; cdr3_nt: TGTGCCAGCAGTCTGACAGGGGCCGCAAACAATGAGCAGTTCTTC
clone_size: -; j_call: TRBJ1-5; d_call: -; v_call: TRBV19; cdr3_aa: CASSIQAGMHQPQHF; cdr3_nt: TGTGCCAGTAGTATTCAGGCAGGGATGCATCAGCCCCAGCATTTT
clone_size: -; j_call: TRBJ2-1; d_call: -; v_call: TRBV5-1; cdr3_aa: CASSLISVGNEQFF; cdr3_nt: TGCGCCAGCAGCTTGATTAGCGTCGGCAATGAGCAGTTCTTC
clone_size: -; j_call: TRBJ1-4; d_call: TRBD1; v_call: TRBV5-1; cdr3_aa: CASSLGGQGGEKLFF; cdr3_nt: TGCGCCAGCAGCTTGGGGGGACAGGGGGGCGAAAAACTGTTTTTT
clone_size: -; j_call: TRBJ2-2; d_call: -; v_call: TRBV6-6; cdr3_aa: CASSANRNTGELFF; cdr3_nt: TGTGCCAGCAGTGCGAACAGGAACACCGGGGAGCTGTTTTTT
clone_size: few; j_call: TRBJ1-1; d_call: -; v_call: TRBV7-2; cdr3_aa: CASSLLGARGKGNTEAFF; cdr3_nt: TGTGCCAGCAGCTTACTTGGAGCCAGGGGCAAAGGAAACACTGAAGCTTTCTTT
clone_size: -; j_call: TRBJ2-7; d_call: TRBD1; v_call: TRBV5-1; cdr3_aa: CASQRQPGQGTEQYF; cdr3_nt: TGCGCCAGCCAGAGGCAACCGGGACAGGGCACCGAGCAGTACTTC
clone_size: few; j_call: TRBJ1-1; d_call: -; v_call: TRBV29-1; cdr3_aa: CSVDTGIPGAFF; cdr3_nt: TGCAGCGTTGACACAGGAATTCCCGGGGCTTTCTTT
clone_size: -; j_call: TRBJ2-1; d_call: -; v_call: TRBV6-6; cdr3_aa: CASTRGGSYNEQFF; cdr3_nt: TGTGCCAGCACTAGGGGGGGATCCTACAATGAGCAGTTCTTC
clone_size: few; j_call: TRBJ2-1; d_call: TRBD1; v_call: TRBV15; cdr3_aa: CATSTGQGGNEQFF; cdr3_nt: TGTGCCACCAGTACGGGACAGGGGGGGAATGAGCAGTTCTTC
clone_size: -; j_call: TRBJ2-6; d_call: -; v_call: TRBV9; cdr3_aa: CASSPRQGGGQSGANVLTF; cdr3_nt: TGTGCCAGCAGCCCACGACAGGGAGGAGGTCAGTCTGGGGCCAACGTCCTGACTTTC
clone_size: -; j_call: TRBJ2-1; d_call: TRBD2; v_call: TRBV11-2; cdr3_aa: CASIHSTSGTYNEQFF; cdr3_nt: TGTGCCAGCATACACTCGACTAGCGGGACCTACAATGAGCAGTTCTTC
clone_size: -; j_call: TRBJ1-5; d_call: -; v_call: TRBV19; cdr3_aa: CASSISRGKYQPQHF; cdr3_nt: TGTGCCAGTAGTATTAGCAGGGGTAAATATCAGCCCCAGCATTTT
clone_size: -; j_call: TRBJ1-5; d_call: TRBD1; v_call: TRBV27; cdr3_aa: CASSFRQGVQPQHF; cdr3_nt: TGTGCCAGCAGTTTCAGACAGGGGGTTCAGCCCCAGCATTTT
clone_size: -; j_call: TRBJ2-5; d_call: -; v_call: TRBV7-2; cdr3_aa: CASSLNSGVHEETQYF; cdr3_nt: TGTGCCAGCAGCTTAAATTCCGGGGTCCACGAAGAGACCCAGTACTTC
clone_size: once; j_call: TRBJ2-7; d_call: TRBD1; v_call: TRBV6-5; cdr3_aa: CASSGQGSLYEQYF; cdr3_nt: TGTGCCAGCAGTGGACAGGGATCCCTCTACGAGCAGTACTTC
clone_size: once; j_call: TRBJ2-7; d_call: -; v_call: TRBV7-2; cdr3_aa: CASSLGGAVSYEQYF; cdr3_nt: TGTGCCAGCAGCCTGGGCGGGGCCGTCTCCTACGAGCAGTACTTC
clone_size: -; j_call: TRBJ1-2; d_call: TRBD1; v_call: TRBV11-2; cdr3_aa: CASSQRQGQVGYTF; cdr3_nt: TGTGCCAGCAGCCAAAGACAGGGGCAAGTTGGCTACACCTTC
clone_size: few; j_call: TRBJ1-1; d_call: -; v_call: TRBV18; cdr3_aa: CASLPGRARTEAFF; cdr3_nt: TGTGCCAGCCTCCCGGGGAGGGCGAGGACTGAAGCTTTCTTT
clone_size: -; j_call: TRBJ1-6; d_call: -; v_call: TRBV25-1; cdr3_aa: CASSEADSSYNSPLHF; cdr3_nt: TGTGCCAGCAGTGAAGCGGACAGCTCCTATAATTCACCCCTCCACTTT
clone_size: -; j_call: TRBJ2-7; d_call: TRBD1; v_call: TRBV19; cdr3_aa: CATQRDRAYEQYF; cdr3_nt: TGTGCCACGCAAAGGGACAGGGCCTACGAGCAGTACTTC
clone_size: few; j_call: TRBJ2-7; d_call: TRBD2; v_call: TRBV5-1; cdr3_aa: CASSLEAGGRYEQYF; cdr3_nt: TGCGCCAGCAGCTTGGAGGCGGGGGGGCGGTACGAGCAGTACTTC
clone_size: -; j_call: TRBJ2-5; d_call: -; v_call: TRBV4-1; cdr3_aa: CASSQEFRGTYQETQYF; cdr3_nt: TGCGCCAGCAGCCAAGAATTTAGGGGGACGTACCAAGAGACCCAGTACTTC
clone_size: -; j_call: TRBJ2-7; d_call: -; v_call: TRBV5-1; cdr3_aa: CASSSSLDDEQYF; cdr3_nt: TGCGCCAGCAGCTCTAGCCTAGACGACGAGCAGTACTTC
clone_size: -; j_call: TRBJ1-2; d_call: -; v_call: TRBV4-3; cdr3_aa: CASSQTDRRPIHGYTF; cdr3_nt: TGCGCCAGCAGTCAAACAGATAGAAGGCCGATCCATGGCTACACCTTC
clone_size: -; j_call: TRBJ2-7; d_call: -; v_call: TRBV7-8; cdr3_aa: CASSLAHGPSSQGYF; cdr3_nt: TGTGCCAGCAGCTTAGCCCATGGCCCAAGTTCGCAGGGGTACTTC
clone_size: -; j_call: TRBJ2-7; d_call: TRBD1; v_call: TRBV7-9; cdr3_aa: CASSYDRASSYEQYF; cdr3_nt: TGTGCCAGCAGCTATGACAGGGCTAGCTCCTACGAGCAGTACTTC
clone_size: -; j_call: TRBJ1-2; d_call: -; v_call: TRBV5-4; cdr3_aa: CASSPSRAHGYTF; cdr3_nt: TGTGCCAGCAGCCCCTCGCGCGCCCATGGCTACACCTTC